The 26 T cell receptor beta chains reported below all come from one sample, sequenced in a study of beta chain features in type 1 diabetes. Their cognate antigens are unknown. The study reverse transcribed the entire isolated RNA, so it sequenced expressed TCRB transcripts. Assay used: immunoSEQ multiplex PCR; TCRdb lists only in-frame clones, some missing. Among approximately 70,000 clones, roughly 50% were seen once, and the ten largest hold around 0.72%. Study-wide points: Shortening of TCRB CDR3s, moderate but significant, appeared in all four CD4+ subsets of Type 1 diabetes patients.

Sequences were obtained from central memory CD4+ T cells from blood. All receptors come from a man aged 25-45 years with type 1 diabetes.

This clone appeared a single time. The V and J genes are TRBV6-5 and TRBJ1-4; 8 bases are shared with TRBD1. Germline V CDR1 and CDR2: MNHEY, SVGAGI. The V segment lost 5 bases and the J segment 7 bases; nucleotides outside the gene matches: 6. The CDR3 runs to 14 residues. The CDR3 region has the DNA TGTGCCAGCAGTCAACGACAGGGGACTGAAAAACTGTTTTTT. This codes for CASSQRQGTEKLFF.

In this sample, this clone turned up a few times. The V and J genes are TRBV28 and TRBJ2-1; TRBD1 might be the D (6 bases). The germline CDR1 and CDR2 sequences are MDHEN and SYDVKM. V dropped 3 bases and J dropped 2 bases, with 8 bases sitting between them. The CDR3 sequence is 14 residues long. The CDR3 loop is CASSFSGAYNEQFF. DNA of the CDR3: TGTGCCAGCAGTTTTTCAGGGGCCTACAATGAGCAGTTCTTC.

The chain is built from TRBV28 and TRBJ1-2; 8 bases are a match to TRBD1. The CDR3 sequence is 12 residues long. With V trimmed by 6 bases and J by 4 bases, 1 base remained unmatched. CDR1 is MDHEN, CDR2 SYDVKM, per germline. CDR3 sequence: CASRDRVYGYTF. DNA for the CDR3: TGTGCCAGCAGGGACAGGGTCTATGGCTACACCTTC.

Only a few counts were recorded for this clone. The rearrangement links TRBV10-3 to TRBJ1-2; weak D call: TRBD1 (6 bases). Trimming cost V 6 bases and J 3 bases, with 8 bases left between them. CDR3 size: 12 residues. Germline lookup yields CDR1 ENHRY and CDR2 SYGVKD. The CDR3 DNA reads TGTGCCATCAGCAGGACAGACTATGGCTACACCTTC. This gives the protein CAISRTDYGYTF.

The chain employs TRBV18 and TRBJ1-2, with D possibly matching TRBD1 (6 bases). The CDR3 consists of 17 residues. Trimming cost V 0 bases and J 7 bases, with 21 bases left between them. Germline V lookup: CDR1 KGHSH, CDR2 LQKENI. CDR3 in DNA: TGTGCCAGCTCACCACCGTCCGTAGGGGGGGCGATTAGTGGCTACACCTTC. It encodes CASSPPSVGGAISGYTF.

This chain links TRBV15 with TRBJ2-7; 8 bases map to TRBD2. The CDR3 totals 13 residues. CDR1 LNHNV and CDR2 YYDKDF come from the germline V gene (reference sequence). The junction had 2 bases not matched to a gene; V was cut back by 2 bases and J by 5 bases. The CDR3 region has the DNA TGTGCCACCAGCAGATCAGCGGGGGACGAGCAGTACTTC. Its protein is CATSRSAGDEQYF.

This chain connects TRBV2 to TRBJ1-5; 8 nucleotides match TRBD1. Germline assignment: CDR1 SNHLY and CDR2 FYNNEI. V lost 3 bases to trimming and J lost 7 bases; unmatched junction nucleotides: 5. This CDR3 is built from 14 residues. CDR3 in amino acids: CASSEDREGQPQHF. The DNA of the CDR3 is TGTGCCAGCAGTGAGGACAGGGAGGGGCAGCCCCAGCATTTT.

For the CDR3, the DNA is TGTGCCAGCAGCACCCGACAGGGGACGGGCAATGAGCAGTTCTTC. Residues: CASSTRQGTGNEQFF. The chain is built from TRBV11-1 and TRBJ2-1; the match to TRBD1 covers 8 bases. Per germline, CDR1 SGHAT and CDR2 FQDESV (reference sequence). The CDR3 loop spans 15 amino acids. Trimming removed 5 bases from V and 6 bases from J; junction bases left unmatched: 9.

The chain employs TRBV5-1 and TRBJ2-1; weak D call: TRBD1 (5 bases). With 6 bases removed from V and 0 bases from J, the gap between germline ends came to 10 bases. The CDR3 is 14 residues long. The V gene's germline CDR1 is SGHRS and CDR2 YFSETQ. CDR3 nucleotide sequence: TGCGCCAGCACCCCACAGGTCTCCTACAATGAGCAGTTCTTC. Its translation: CASTPQVSYNEQFF.

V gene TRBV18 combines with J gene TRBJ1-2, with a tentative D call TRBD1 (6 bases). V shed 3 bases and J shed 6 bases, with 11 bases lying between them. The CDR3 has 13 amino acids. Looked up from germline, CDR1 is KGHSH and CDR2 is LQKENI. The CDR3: CASSPGEGDGYTF. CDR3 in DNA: TGTGCCAGCTCACCGGGAGAGGGGGATGGCTACACCTTC.

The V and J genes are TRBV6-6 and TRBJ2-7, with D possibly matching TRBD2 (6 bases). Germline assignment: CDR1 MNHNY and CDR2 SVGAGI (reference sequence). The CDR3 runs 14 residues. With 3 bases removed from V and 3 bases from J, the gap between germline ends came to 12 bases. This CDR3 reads CASSYGTSNYEQYF. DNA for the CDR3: TGTGCCAGCAGTTATGGCACTAGCAACTACGAGCAGTACTTC.

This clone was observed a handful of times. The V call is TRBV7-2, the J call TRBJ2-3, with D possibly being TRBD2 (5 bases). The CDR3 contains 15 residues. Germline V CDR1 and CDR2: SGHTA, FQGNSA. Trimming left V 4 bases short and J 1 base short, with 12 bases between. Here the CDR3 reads CASSSRGSGTDTQYF. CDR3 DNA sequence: TGTGCCAGCAGCTCCCGGGGTAGCGGCACAGATACGCAGTATTTT.

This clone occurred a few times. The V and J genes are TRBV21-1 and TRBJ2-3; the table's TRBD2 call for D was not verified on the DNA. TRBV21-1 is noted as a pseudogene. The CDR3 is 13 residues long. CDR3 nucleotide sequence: TGTGCCAGCAGGGTGGGGGGACCAGATACGCAGTATTTT. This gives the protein CASRVGGPDTQYF.

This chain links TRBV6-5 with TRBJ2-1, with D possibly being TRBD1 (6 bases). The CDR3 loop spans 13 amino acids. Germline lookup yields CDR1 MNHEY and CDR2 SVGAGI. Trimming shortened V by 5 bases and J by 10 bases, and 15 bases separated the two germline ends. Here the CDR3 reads CASSTDRPREQFF. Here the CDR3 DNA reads TGTGCCAGCAGTACCGACAGGCCCAGGGAGCAGTTCTTC.

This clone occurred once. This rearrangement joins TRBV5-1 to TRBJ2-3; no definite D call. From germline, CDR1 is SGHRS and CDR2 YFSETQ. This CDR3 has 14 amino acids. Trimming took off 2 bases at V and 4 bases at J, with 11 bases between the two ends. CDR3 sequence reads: CASSLEGSADTQYF. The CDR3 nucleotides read TGCGCCAGCAGCTTAGAAGGAAGCGCAGATACGCAGTATTTT.

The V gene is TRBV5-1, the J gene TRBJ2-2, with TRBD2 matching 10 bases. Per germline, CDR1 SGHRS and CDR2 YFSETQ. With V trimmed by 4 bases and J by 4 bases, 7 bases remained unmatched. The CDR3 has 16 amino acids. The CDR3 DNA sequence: TGCGCCAGCAGCATCCAAACTAGCGGGGCCACCGGGGAGCTGTTTTTT. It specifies CASSIQTSGATGELFF.

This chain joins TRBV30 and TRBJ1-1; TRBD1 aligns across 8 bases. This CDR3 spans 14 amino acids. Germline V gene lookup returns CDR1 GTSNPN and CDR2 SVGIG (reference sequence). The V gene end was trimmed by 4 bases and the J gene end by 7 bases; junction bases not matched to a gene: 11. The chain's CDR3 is CAWNRQGADGEAFF. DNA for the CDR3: TGTGCCTGGAATCGGCAGGGGGCGGATGGTGAAGCTTTCTTT.

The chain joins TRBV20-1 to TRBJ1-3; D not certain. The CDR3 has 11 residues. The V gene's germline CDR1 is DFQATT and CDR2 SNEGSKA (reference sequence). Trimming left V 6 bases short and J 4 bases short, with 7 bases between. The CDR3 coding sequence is TGCAGTGCCCGGTGGGGAAACACCATATATTTT. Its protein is CSARWGNTIYF.

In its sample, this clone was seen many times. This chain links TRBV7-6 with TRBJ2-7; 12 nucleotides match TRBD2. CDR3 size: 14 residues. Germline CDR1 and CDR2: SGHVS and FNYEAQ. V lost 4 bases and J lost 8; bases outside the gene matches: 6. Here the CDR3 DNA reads TGTGCCAGCAGCTCAAGGACTAGCGGGATCCAGCAGTACTTC. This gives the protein CASSSRTSGIQQYF.

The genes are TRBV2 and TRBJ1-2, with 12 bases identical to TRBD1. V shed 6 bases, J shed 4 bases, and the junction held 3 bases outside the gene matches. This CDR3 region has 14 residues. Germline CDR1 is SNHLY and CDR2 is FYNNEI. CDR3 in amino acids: CASRGTGGVYGYTF. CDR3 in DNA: TGTGCCAGCAGGGGGACAGGGGGCGTCTATGGCTACACCTTC.

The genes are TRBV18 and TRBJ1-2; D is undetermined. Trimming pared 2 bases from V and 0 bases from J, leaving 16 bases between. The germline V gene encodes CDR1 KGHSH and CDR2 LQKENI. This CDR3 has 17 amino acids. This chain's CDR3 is CASSPALGGKANYGYTF. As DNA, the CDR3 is TGTGCCAGCTCACCAGCCCTAGGAGGGAAAGCTAACTATGGCTACACCTTC.

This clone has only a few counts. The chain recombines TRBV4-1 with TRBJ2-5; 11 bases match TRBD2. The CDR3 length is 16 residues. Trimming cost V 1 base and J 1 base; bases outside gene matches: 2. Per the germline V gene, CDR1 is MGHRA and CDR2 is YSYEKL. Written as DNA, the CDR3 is TGCGCCAGCAGCCAAGCTAGCGGGGGGTTCCAAGAGACCCAGTACTTC. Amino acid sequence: CASSQASGGFQETQYF.

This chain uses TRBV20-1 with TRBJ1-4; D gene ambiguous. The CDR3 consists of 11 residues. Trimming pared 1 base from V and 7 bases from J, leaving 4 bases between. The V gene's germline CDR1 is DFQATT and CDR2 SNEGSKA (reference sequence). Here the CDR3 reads CSARAGEKLFF. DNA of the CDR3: TGCAGTGCTAGAGCAGGTGAAAAACTGTTTTTT.

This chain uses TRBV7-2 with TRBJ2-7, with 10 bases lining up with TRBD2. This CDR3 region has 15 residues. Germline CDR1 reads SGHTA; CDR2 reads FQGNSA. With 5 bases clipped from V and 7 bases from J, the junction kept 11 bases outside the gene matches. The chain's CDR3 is CASSQRLAGVREQYF. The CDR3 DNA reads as TGTGCCAGCAGCCAAAGGCTAGCGGGAGTGAGGGAGCAGTACTTC.

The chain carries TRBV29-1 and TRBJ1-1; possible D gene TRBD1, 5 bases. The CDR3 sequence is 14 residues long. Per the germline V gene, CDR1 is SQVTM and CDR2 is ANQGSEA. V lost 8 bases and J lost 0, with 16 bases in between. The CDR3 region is CSIEGAHMNTEAFF. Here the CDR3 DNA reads TGCAGCATAGAAGGGGCCCACATGAACACTGAAGCTTTCTTT. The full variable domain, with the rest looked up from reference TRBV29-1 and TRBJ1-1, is SAVISQKPSRDICQRGTSLTIQCQVDSQVTMMFWYRQQPGQSLTLIATANQGSEATYESGFVIDKFPISRPNLTFSTLTVSNMSPEDSSIYLCSIEGAHMNTEAFFGQGTRLTVV.

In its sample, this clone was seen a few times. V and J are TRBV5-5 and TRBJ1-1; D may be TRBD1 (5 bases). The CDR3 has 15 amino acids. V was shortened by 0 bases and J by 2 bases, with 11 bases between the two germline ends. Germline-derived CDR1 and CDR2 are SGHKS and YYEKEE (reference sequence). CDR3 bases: TGTGCCAGCAGCTTGGGGGGGGGTGTTAACACTGAAGCTTTCTTT. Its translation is CASSLGGGVNTEAFF.